Listed below are T cell receptor beta chains from one sample, sequenced in a study of OX40 agonist ivuxolimab in advanced cancers. Using immunoSEQ multiplex PCR, the repertoire was profiled, and TCRdb retains in-frame clones only, with some absent. The sample consists of 82,000 or so clones, 92% of them appearing once. The material sequenced was CD4+ or CD8+ T cells sorted from blood, taken in a trial of the OX40 agonist ivuxolimab. These receptors originate from an adult with an advanced solid tumor such as melanoma, head and neck, liver or kidney cancer. The CDR3 runs from the conserved cysteine through the conserved F or W. The D gene is left open where the match is weak. A clone size is listed for some rows: how often the clone was seen (once, few, many), or a class if it is expanded.

D gene,J gene,clone size,V gene,CDR3 DNA,CDR3 protein
TRBD1,TRBJ2-2,.,TRBV7-7,TGTGCTAGCAGCGAGGGGACAGGCCGCGCGAACACCGGGGAGCTGTTTTTT,CASSEGTGRANTGELFF
TRBD2,TRBJ2-7,.,TRBV6-1,TGTGCCAGCAGTTGGGGAGGGGAGCAGTACTTC,CASSWGGEQYF
TRBD1,TRBJ1-1,.,TRBV19,TGTGCCAGTAGTCCAGACAGGGGCGGGAACACTGAAGCTTTCTTT,CASSPDRGGNTEAFF
.,TRBJ1-1,.,TRBV5-1,TGCGCCAGCAGCTTTGGGCAGATGAACACTGAAGCTTTCTTT,CASSFGQMNTEAFF
.,TRBJ2-1,once,TRBV2,TGTGCCAGCAGTGAGAACAATGAGCAGTTCTTC,CASSENNEQFF
TRBD1,TRBJ2-5,.,TRBV10-1,TGCGCCAGCAGTGGGACAGGGGAGACCCAGTACTTC,CASSGTGETQYF
.,TRBJ2-1,once,TRBV21-1,TGTGCCAGCAATAAGGGACTAGCGGGAAATGAGCAGTTCTTC,CASNKGLAGNEQFF
.,TRBJ2-1,once,TRBV6-5,TGTGCCAGCAGGAGGGGAGTTGTGGAGCAGTTCTTC,CASRRGVVEQFF
.,TRBJ1-1,.,TRBV19,TGTGCCAGTAGTCAGCAGGGACGGGGCACTGAAGCTTTCTTT,CASSQQGRGTEAFF
.,TRBJ1-5,.,TRBV2,TGTGCCAGCAGTGAAATCGGTAGGGGTCGGCATCAGCCCCAGCATTTT,CASSEIGRGRHQPQHF
.,TRBJ2-2,.,TRBV6-5,TGTGCCAGCAGTTTAGCCACCGGGGAGCTGTTTTTT,CASSLATGELFF
.,TRBJ2-5,once,TRBV7-3,TGTGCCAGCAGCTTATCGGGAAGTACGGAGACCCAGTACTTC,CASSLSGSTETQYF
TRBD1,TRBJ1-4,.,TRBV11-2,TGTGCCAGCAGCGCGAGACAGGGGAGTTTTGAAAAACTGTTTTTT,CASSARQGSFEKLFF
TRBD2,TRBJ2-7,.,TRBV9,TGTGCCAGCAGCGGAGAACTTGTAGCGGGGGTGAACGAGCAGTACTTC,CASSGELVAGVNEQYF
TRBD2,TRBJ2-7,.,TRBV5-8,TGTGCCAGCAGCTTCCTGGGACTAGCGTCGGAGCAGTACTTC,CASSFLGLASEQYF
TRBD1,TRBJ2-4,few,TRBV18,TGTGCCAGCTCACCACGACAGGGAAGTGGTGACATTCAGTACTTC,CASSPRQGSGDIQYF
.,TRBJ2-6,.,TRBV19,TGTGCCAGTAGTATAGATCTGGTAGGGACTGGGGCCAACGTCCTGACTTTC,CASSIDLVGTGANVLTF
.,TRBJ1-3,.,TRBV30,TGTGCCTGGAGTCTGCTTGGCTCTGGAAACACCATATATTTT,CAWSLLGSGNTIYF
.,TRBJ2-3,.,TRBV7-3,TGTGCCAGCAGCCCCTATGGGCGCGGTAGCGGCACAGATACGCAGTATTTT,CASSPYGRGSGTDTQYF
.,TRBJ1-3,.,TRBV9,TGTGCCAGCAGCGTAGCCCCCGACCGAAACACCATATATTTT,CASSVAPDRNTIYF
TRBD1,TRBJ1-4,once,TRBV5-1,TGCGCCAGCAGCCCGGGACAGGGACGGGAAAAACTGTTTTTT,CASSPGQGREKLFF
.,TRBJ2-2,.,TRBV7-8,TGTGCCAGCAGCGGGACCCTGGGGACCGGGGAGCTGTTTTTT,CASSGTLGTGELFF
.,TRBJ1-2,.,TRBV21-1,TGTGCCAGCAGCAACACCAGGCCTGGGCCCATTTATGGCTACACCTTC,CASSNTRPGPIYGYTF
.,TRBJ1-1,.,TRBV5-1,TGCGCCAGCAGCTTGGGTGCCAGCTACACTGAAGCTTTCTTT,CASSLGASYTEAFF
TRBD1,TRBJ2-2,.,TRBV7-3,TGTGCCAGCAGCCTAATGACAGGGGCCGGAACCGGGGAGCTGTTTTTT,CASSLMTGAGTGELFF
TRBD1,TRBJ2-5,.,TRBV5-6,TGTGCCAGCAGCTCGCCCTTGGGACAGCTAGAGACCCAGTACTTC,CASSSPLGQLETQYF
.,TRBJ1-1,.,TRBV5-1,TGCGCCAGCAGCCCTTCCAACTTGGGCACTGAAGCTTTCTTT,CASSPSNLGTEAFF
.,TRBJ2-7,.,TRBV29-1,TGCAGCGTTGAAAAAGGTGGGGGGAGCTCCTACGAGCAGTACTTC,CSVEKGGGSSYEQYF
TRBD1,TRBJ2-7,.,TRBV27,TGTGCCAGCAGTTGGGACAGGGGGCGAGGCTCCTACGAGCAGTACTTC,CASSWDRGRGSYEQYF
.,TRBJ1-2,.,TRBV7-6,TGTGCCAGCAGCTCCGGGACGTCGAACTATGGCTACACCTTC,CASSSGTSNYGYTF
TRBD1,TRBJ1-4,.,TRBV19,TGTGCCAGTAGTGTCACCCCTGGGACAGGGGACGGAAAACTGTTTTTT,CASSVTPGTGDGKLFF
.,TRBJ1-2,.,TRBV21-1,TGTGCCAGCAGCAGGACAGGGGGAAAGAATGGCTACACCTTC,CASSRTGGKNGYTF
.,TRBJ1-1,.,TRBV7-6,TGTGCCAGCAGCTTATACAAATCGGAGAACACTGAAGCTTTCTTT,CASSLYKSENTEAFF
TRBD2,TRBJ2-5,.,TRBV5-1,TGCGCCAGCAGCTTGGGACTAGCGGATTACCAAGAGACCCAGTACTTC,CASSLGLADYQETQYF
.,TRBJ2-7,.,TRBV11-2,TGTGCCAGCAGCCATTACCGGGAGAGTGGCGAGCAGTACTTC,CASSHYRESGEQYF
.,TRBJ1-4,.,TRBV6-6,TGTGCCAGCATAGGTGGTTCGGGGGTAGAGATTTTT,CASIGGSGVEIF
.,TRBJ2-2,.,TRBV5-1,TGCGCCAGCAGCGGGGAATACAGGGCCACCGGGGAGCTGTTTTTT,CASSGEYRATGELFF
TRBD1,TRBJ1-1,.,TRBV7-3,TGTGCCAGCAGCTCGCGGACAGGGTCCACTGAAGCTTTCTTT,CASSSRTGSTEAFF
TRBD1,TRBJ2-5,.,TRBV7-6,TGTGCCAGCAGCTCCGGGACAGGGAGGCCGCTTACAGAGACCCAGTACTTC,CASSSGTGRPLTETQYF
TRBD1,TRBJ2-7,.,TRBV9,TGTGCCAGCAGCGTAACCCCCGGGACAGGGGTCAACGAGCAGTACTTC,CASSVTPGTGVNEQYF
TRBD1,TRBJ1-1,.,TRBV7-9,TGTGCCAGCAGCACCGGAGGACAGGGTCGCGATACTGAAGCTTTCTTT,CASSTGGQGRDTEAFF
TRBD1,TRBJ2-3,.,TRBV5-1,TGCGCCAGCAGCCAGGGACAGGGGAGCACAGATACGCAGTATTTT,CASSQGQGSTDTQYF